This T cell receptor (beta chain) was captured by sequencing in a study of blood T cell repertoires in COVID-19 (dated by TCRdb to 2020 to 2022). Broadly, across the study: The collaborator samples originated in the United States, Italy and Spain and spanned the acute and convalescent phases of COVID-19. Where HLA class I and class II types were available, the types were taken from metadata supplied by the sample provider, not from assay-based typing. The material from the prospective study consisted of cDNA or gDNA derived from T cells, B-cell-depleted T cells, or PBMCs. A freely available public database, intended as a resource for researchers studying the immune response to SARS-CoV-2, is where the repertoires were released. The sample metadata nearly always contained a de-identified subject ID, COVID-19 status, age in years and sex. Samples came from the ongoing ImmuneRACE study (first 160 participants) plus 1,254 subjects from 6 global collaborators. Deeply sampled blood TCRbeta repertoires from subjects exposed to, actively infected with, or recovered from COVID-19 were included in the dataset.

The research as a whole found: How much clinical and demographic metadata was included differed by source and by participant, and the metadata was provided uncurated.

The immunoSEQ Assay, a bias-controlled multiplex PCR, was used to amplify TCRbeta CDR3 regions from genomic DNA. From the authors' description of their analysis: The number of nucleated cells in each sample was estimated from the amplification of reference gene primers within the assay. To quantify the absolute abundance of each unique TCRbeta CDR3 rearrangement, sequence reads were collapsed and filtered. For each sample, productive Simpson clonality was calculated as the square root of Simpson's diversity index across productive rearrangements. This is the immuneACCESS table as TCRdb keeps it, with only in-frame sequences that have V and J called. A part of the clones is gone; compared with another copy, unresolved V genes explain less than half, and the rest is unexplained. D and trimming come from the DNA, and the V and J calls and clone size come from that table. The sample table shows 430,000 or so clones, and roughly 89% are seen once. The ten largest clones add up to about 0.91% of the sample.

At one collaborating source in Seattle, patients were enrolled during active infection and were followed longitudinally through the course of disease. Collaborating institutions collected whole blood in K2EDTA tubes following their own protocols. For TCRbeta analysis, collaborators shipped samples in one of three forms: frozen whole blood, isolated PBMCs, or DNA extracted from either of those sample types. On this clone: No antigen is known for it. Base quality data are lacking; no much larger clone is found one base away.

The CDR3, cysteine through phenylalanine, is 14 amino acids long. The kept DNA is CDR3 alone, 42 bases in frame from the first base. The germline V and J ends show losses of 5 bases and 8 bases respectively, and no gene match explains 11 bases of the junction. The sequence came from a man between 18 and 35 years old with COVID-19, enrolled during active disease. The sequenced sample consisted of peripheral blood. This sequence uses TRBV5-3 and TRBJ1-2; 8 middle bases align to TRBD1. TRBV5-3 is an ORF, and what it does is uncertain. In nucleotide form, the sequence is TGTGCCAGAAGTCAGGACAGGGCTGGGGGAGGCTACACCTTC. Translated, this is CARSQDRAGGGYTF.